These T cell receptor beta chains were read from a single sample in a study of post-analysis software for immune sequencing data. Each CDR3 protein is one row after TCRdb ran MiXCR on the PCR reads. The table records 150,000 to 200,000 distinct CDR3 sequences, around 34% of them present only once. Source: blood, taken after autologous hematopoietic stem cell transplantation. These receptor sequences come from a girl between 5 and 17 years old with multiple sclerosis. Both conserved end residues are part of each CDR3. Fields, in order: clone size, V gene, J gene, D gene, CDR3 protein, CDR3 DNA. D genes are given only for firm matches. Rows give clone size only sometimes, using once, few, many, or a class for an expanded clone.

clone_size: NA; v_call: TRBV4-1; j_call: TRBJ1-1; d_call: TRBD1; cdr3_aa: CASSLTGQEGATEAFF; cdr3_nt: TGCGCCAGCAGCCTTACGGGACAGGAAGGAGCTACTGAAGCTTTCTTT
clone_size: NA; v_call: TRBV15; j_call: TRBJ2-7; d_call: TRBD1; cdr3_aa: CATSSDRGSHEQYF; cdr3_nt: TGTGCCACCAGCAGTGACAGGGGATCCCACGAGCAGTACTTC
clone_size: NA; v_call: TRBV29-1; j_call: TRBJ2-3; d_call: NA; cdr3_aa: CSVGLGPTDTQYF; cdr3_nt: TGCAGCGTTGGTCTGGGACCCACAGATACGCAGTATTTT
clone_size: many; v_call: TRBV28; j_call: TRBJ2-7; d_call: TRBD1; cdr3_aa: CASSSPGTGTTYEQYF; cdr3_nt: TGTGCCAGCAGTTCTCCCGGGACAGGGACTACCTACGAGCAGTACTTC
clone_size: NA; v_call: TRBV5-1; j_call: TRBJ2-3; d_call: TRBD2; cdr3_aa: CASSSETSATDTQYF; cdr3_nt: TGCGCCAGCAGCTCCGAGACTAGCGCCACAGATACGCAGTATTTT
clone_size: NA; v_call: TRBV27; j_call: TRBJ1-5; d_call: NA; cdr3_aa: CASSFAGGNQPQHF; cdr3_nt: TGTGCCAGCAGTTTTGCGGGGGGCAATCAGCCCCAGCATTTT
clone_size: few; v_call: TRBV10-3; j_call: TRBJ2-5; d_call: NA; cdr3_aa: CAISEQQGPWTQETQYF; cdr3_nt: TGTGCCATCAGTGAACAGCAGGGTCCGTGGACACAAGAGACCCAGTACTTC
clone_size: many; v_call: TRBV15; j_call: TRBJ1-5; d_call: NA; cdr3_aa: CATSRDLGYGNQPQHF; cdr3_nt: TGTGCCACCAGCAGAGATCTAGGCTACGGCAATCAGCCCCAGCATTTT
clone_size: few; v_call: TRBV7-9; j_call: TRBJ1-1; d_call: TRBD1; cdr3_aa: CASSFGQGRAFF; cdr3_nt: TGTGCCAGCAGCTTTGGACAGGGTAGGGCTTTCTTT
clone_size: NA; v_call: TRBV14; j_call: TRBJ1-2; d_call: NA; cdr3_aa: CASSQESGPPNYGYTF; cdr3_nt: TGTGCCAGCAGCCAAGAGTCGGGGCCTCCTAACTATGGCTACACCTTC
clone_size: few; v_call: TRBV6-6; j_call: TRBJ2-3; d_call: TRBD2; cdr3_aa: CASSYQKREGRDTQYF; cdr3_nt: TGTGCCAGCAGTTACCAAAAGCGGGAGGGCCGGGATACGCAGTATTTT
clone_size: once; v_call: TRBV6-1; j_call: TRBJ2-7; d_call: NA; cdr3_aa: CASLGHSYEQYF; cdr3_nt: TGTGCCAGCTTGGGACACTCCTACGAGCAGTACTTC
clone_size: NA; v_call: TRBV7-8; j_call: TRBJ1-1; d_call: TRBD1; cdr3_aa: CASSLVAGGGMNTEAFF; cdr3_nt: TGTGCCAGCAGCTTAGTGGCAGGGGGCGGGATGAACACTGAAGCTTTCTTT
clone_size: NA; v_call: TRBV7-2; j_call: TRBJ1-5; d_call: TRBD1; cdr3_aa: CASSQGQGREPQHF; cdr3_nt: TGTGCCAGCAGCCAGGGACAGGGCAGAGAGCCCCAGCATTTT
clone_size: few; v_call: TRBV6-5; j_call: TRBJ1-5; d_call: TRBD1; cdr3_aa: CASSPGTGPRDQPQHF; cdr3_nt: TGTGCCAGCAGCCCGGGGACAGGCCCTCGGGATCAGCCCCAGCATTTT
clone_size: NA; v_call: TRBV10-3; j_call: TRBJ2-6; d_call: NA; cdr3_aa: CAISESGRPPGANVLTF; cdr3_nt: TGTGCCATCAGTGAGTCGGGCAGACCCCCTGGGGCCAACGTCCTGACTTTC
clone_size: NA; v_call: TRBV14; j_call: TRBJ2-5; d_call: TRBD1; cdr3_aa: CASSPEGQGRVLKETQYF; cdr3_nt: TGTGCCAGCAGCCCCGAGGGACAGGGGAGAGTACTGAAAGAGACCCAGTACTTC
clone_size: few; v_call: TRBV5-1; j_call: TRBJ2-1; d_call: TRBD2; cdr3_aa: CASSWLAGVRNEQFF; cdr3_nt: TGCGCCAGCAGCTGGCTAGCGGGAGTTCGAAATGAGCAGTTCTTC
clone_size: NA; v_call: TRBV20-1; j_call: TRBJ2-7; d_call: TRBD2; cdr3_aa: CSVAYPVGGRMDEQYF; cdr3_nt: TGCAGTGTCGCCTACCCGGTCGGCGGGAGGATGGACGAGCAGTACTTC
clone_size: NA; v_call: TRBV4-3; j_call: TRBJ1-4; d_call: TRBD1; cdr3_aa: CASSPWDRGTYNEKLFF; cdr3_nt: TGCGCCAGCAGCCCATGGGACAGGGGGACCTACAATGAAAAACTGTTTTTT
clone_size: NA; v_call: TRBV2; j_call: TRBJ2-1; d_call: TRBD1; cdr3_aa: CASSLTGGFDEQFF; cdr3_nt: TGTGCCAGCAGCCTGACAGGGGGCTTCGATGAGCAGTTCTTT
clone_size: NA; v_call: TRBV11-2; j_call: TRBJ2-7; d_call: NA; cdr3_aa: CASSWAGTPTEQYF; cdr3_nt: TGTGCCAGCAGCTGGGCAGGGACCCCTACGGAGCAGTACTTC
clone_size: few; v_call: TRBV5-6; j_call: TRBJ1-4; d_call: TRBD1; cdr3_aa: CASSGGDRDGNEKLFF; cdr3_nt: TGTGCCAGCAGCGGGGGGGACAGGGATGGCAATGAAAAACTGTTTTTT
clone_size: NA; v_call: TRBV20-1; j_call: TRBJ1-1; d_call: NA; cdr3_aa: CSAMTVSTEAFF; cdr3_nt: TGCAGTGCCATGACGGTGAGCACTGAAGCTTTCTTT
clone_size: NA; v_call: TRBV14; j_call: TRBJ2-3; d_call: TRBD2; cdr3_aa: CASSQDELAAGEDTQYF; cdr3_nt: TGTGCCAGCAGCCAAGATGAACTAGCGGCTGGGGAAGATACGCAGTATTTT
clone_size: few; v_call: TRBV10-3; j_call: TRBJ2-1; d_call: TRBD2; cdr3_aa: CAISESVAGSAYNEQFF; cdr3_nt: TGTGCCATCAGTGAGTCGGTAGCGGGAAGCGCCTACAATGAGCAGTTCTTC
clone_size: NA; v_call: TRBV20-1; j_call: TRBJ2-7; d_call: NA; cdr3_aa: CSAESPGPGVGTQYF; cdr3_nt: TGCAGTGCTGAGAGCCCAGGACCGGGGGTCGGAACCCAGTACTTC
clone_size: many; v_call: TRBV29-1; j_call: TRBJ2-1; d_call: TRBD1; cdr3_aa: CSVEFGTGLDEQFF; cdr3_nt: TGCAGCGTTGAGTTTGGGACAGGGCTCGATGAGCAGTTCTTC
clone_size: NA; v_call: TRBV15; j_call: TRBJ2-1; d_call: TRBD2; cdr3_aa: CATSRDSPSGRYSNEQFF; cdr3_nt: TGTGCCACCAGCAGAGATTCCCCCAGCGGGAGGTACTCCAATGAGCAGTTCTTC